This entry lists 19 T cell receptor beta chains sequenced from one sample in a study of tumor T cells in aggressive B-cell lymphoma. The method was immunoSEQ multiplex PCR; TCRdb's version includes in-frame clones alone and lacks a portion of them. This sample has 2,000 to 2,500 clones, with around three quarters found just once. Input material: tumor tissue. These receptors came from an adult with diffuse large B cell lymphoma.

The chain couples TRBV2 to TRBJ1-5, with D maybe TRBD1 (5 bases). Germline V gives CDR1 SNHLY, CDR2 FYNNEI. The length of the CDR3 is 15 residues. Trimming stripped 6 bases from V and 0 bases from J, with 12 bases between. This chain's CDR3 is CASRAGVHSNQPQHF. The CDR3 coding sequence is TGTGCCAGCAGAGCGGGGGTACATAGCAATCAGCCCCAGCATTTT.

The chain joins TRBV9 to TRBJ2-7; no clear D. Trimming left V 4 bases short and J 2 bases short, with 13 bases between. The CDR3 contains 14 residues. From germline, CDR1 is SGDLS and CDR2 YYNGEE. The CDR3 region has the DNA TGTGCCAGCAGCCCACCCGAACAGCCCTACGAGCAGTACTTC. Translation: CASSPPEQPYEQYF.

V usage is TRBV25-1 and J usage is TRBJ1-2; TRBD1 agrees at 9 bases. V dropped 1 base and J dropped 2; count of bases not matched to a gene: 2. The CDR3 is made up of 15 amino acids. CDR1 and CDR2 (germline): MGHDK, SYGVNS. The CDR3 nucleotides read TGTGCCAGCAGTGAATCACAGGGGGCGAACTATGGCTACACCTTC. It encodes CASSESQGANYGYTF.

This clone was seen a handful of times. The rearrangement joins TRBV19 to TRBJ1-5, with 10 bases lining up with TRBD1. This CDR3 region has 13 residues. V gave up 5 bases and J gave up 9 bases; unmatched junction bases: 4. The germline V gene encodes CDR1 LNHDA and CDR2 SQIVND (reference sequence). The CDR3 nucleotides read TGTGCCAGTAGTGTGGGACAGGGGCTGCCCCAGCATTTT. Translating it yields CASSVGQGLPQHF. Supplemented by reference TRBV19 and TRBJ1-5, the full variable domain reads DGGITQSPKYLFRKEGQNVTLSCEQNLNHDAMYWYRQDPGQGLRLIYYSQIVNDFQKGDIAEGYSVSREKKESFPLTVTSAQKNPTAFYLCASSVGQGLPQHFGDGTRLSIL.

This clone was observed a handful of times. This chain uses TRBV5-6 with TRBJ2-1, with D possibly matching TRBD1 (5 bases). From germline, CDR1 is SGHDT and CDR2 YYEEEE. The length of the CDR3 is 14 residues. V lost 4 bases to trimming and J lost 4 bases, with 12 bases between them. The CDR3 DNA is TGTGCCAGCAGCACCCCAGGGATTTACAATGAGCAGTTCTTC. Translation gives CASSTPGIYNEQFF.

Only one count was recorded for this clone. J is TRBJ1-1 and V is TRBV7-8, with no clear D. CDR1 is SGHVS and CDR2 is FQNEAQ in the germline V gene. The CDR3 contains 14 residues. Trimming took off 5 bases at V and 0 bases at J, with 10 bases between the two ends. The CDR3 here is CASSPREVNTEAFF. The DNA of the CDR3 is TGTGCCAGCAGCCCACGGGAGGTGAACACTGAAGCTTTCTTT.

The rearrangement links TRBV2 to TRBJ1-6; TRBD1 agrees at 7 bases. The CDR3 runs 15 residues. Trimming removed 7 bases from V and 7 bases from J; junction bases left unmatched: 10. The germline gives CDR1 SNHLY, CDR2 FYNNEI. CDR3 DNA: TGTGCCAGCAAATACCTGACAGGGAACAATTCACCCCTCCACTTT. Amino acid sequence: CASKYLTGNNSPLHF.

Written as DNA, the CDR3 is TGTGCCAGCAGCTTAGGGGACTGGGGGCAAGAGACCCAGTACTTC. It yields the protein CASSLGDWGQETQYF. The chain recombines TRBV11-2 with TRBJ2-5, with a possible D match to TRBD2 (6 bases). The length of the CDR3 is 15 residues. The V end lost 1 base, the J end lost 2 bases, and 11 bases lay between the germline ends. The germline gives CDR1 SGHAT, CDR2 FQNNGV.

The V and J genes are TRBV5-4 and TRBJ2-3; 8 nucleotides line up with TRBD2. The CDR3 has 13 amino acids. The V segment lost 4 bases and the J segment 13 bases; nucleotides outside the gene matches: 11. Germline lookup yields CDR1 SGHNT and CDR2 YYREEE (reference sequence). CDR3 in DNA: TGTGCCAGCAGCATAGACGCCGGGACTAGTGAGTATTTT. Protein sequence: CASSIDAGTSEYF.

This clone was counted once. Within the sample, other DNA sequences also encode this same CDR3. The chain has TRBV29-1 and TRBJ2-5, with 11 bases lining up with TRBD2. This CDR3 is 14 amino acids long. V shed 3 bases and J 4 bases; nucleotides not matched to a gene: 4. Germline assignment: CDR1 SQVTM and CDR2 ANQGSEA. CDR3 sequence reads: CSVDLAGGLETQYF. The DNA of the CDR3 is TGCAGCGTTGACCTAGCGGGGGGATTAGAGACCCAGTACTTC.

This chain connects TRBV28 to TRBJ2-7; 9 nucleotides line up with TRBD2. Germline-derived CDR1 and CDR2 are MDHEN and SYDVKM. J was trimmed by 5 bases and V by 2 bases; bases with no gene match: 7. The CDR3 totals 15 residues. In DNA form, the CDR3 reads TGTGCCAGCAGTTTAACGGCGGGGGGGCCCAACGAGCAGTACTTC. Residues: CASSLTAGGPNEQYF.

The chain joins TRBV6-1 to TRBJ1-2; tentatively, D is TRBD1 (6 bases). CDR3 length: 14 amino acids. V was trimmed by 10 bases and J by 4 bases, leaving 19 bases between them. Germline V gene data show CDR1 as MNHNS and CDR2 as SASEGT. The chain's CDR3 is CATPGESSLYGYTF. CDR3 DNA sequence: TGTGCCACCCCAGGGGAGTCCTCTCTCTATGGCTACACCTTC.

The rearrangement joins TRBV25-1 to TRBJ1-5; D remains unclear. The germline gives CDR1 MGHDK, CDR2 SYGVNS. This CDR3 has 12 amino acids. This CDR3 is CAKGDSNQPQHF. CDR3 sequence (DNA): TGTGCAAAGGGAGATAGCAATCAGCCCCAGCATTTT. The full variable domain, in which reference TRBV25-1 and TRBJ1-5 provide the parts outside the CDR3, is EADIYQTPRYLVIGTGKKITLECSQTMGHDKMYWYQQDPGMELHLIHYSYGVNSTEKGDLSSESTVSRIRTEHFPLTLESARPSHTSQYLCAKGDSNQPQHFGDGTRLSIL.

The V gene is TRBV2, the J gene TRBJ2-5, with 10 bases fitting TRBD1. Losses at the gene ends were 4 bases for V and 5 bases for J; bases not matched to a gene: 7. This CDR3 has 15 residues. From germline, CDR1 is SNHLY and CDR2 FYNNEI. CDR3 in DNA: TGTGCCAGCAGTGCAGAATGGGGACAGGGGGAGACCCAGTACTTC. Amino acid sequence: CASSAEWGQGETQYF.

The V and J genes are TRBV13 and TRBJ2-1; the match to TRBD1 covers 7 bases. Trimming cost V 5 bases and J 4 bases; bases outside gene matches: 11. Germline V gene data show CDR1 as PRHDT and CDR2 as FYEKMQ (reference sequence). The CDR3 extends over 16 amino acids. CDR3 sequence (DNA): TGTGCCAGCAGCCCCCCCATGACAGGGCCTTACAATGAGCAGTTCTTC. It codes for CASSPPMTGPYNEQFF.

The V call is TRBV6-1, the J call TRBJ2-1; 8 positions match TRBD2. The CDR3 has 15 amino acids. CDR1 and CDR2 from the germline V gene are MNHNS and SASEGT. With V trimmed by 5 bases and J by 7 bases, 10 bases remained unmatched. CDR3 sequence (DNA): TGTGCCAGCAGTACCGGACAGCGGGGGATAAATGAGCAGTTCTTC. Amino acids: CASSTGQRGINEQFF.

This rearrangement joins TRBV15 to TRBJ1-2, with unresolved D. V shed 6 bases and J shed 5 bases, with 10 bases lying between them. The CDR3 covers 12 residues. Germline V CDR1 and CDR2: LNHNV, YYDKDF (reference sequence). The CDR3 DNA is TGTGCCACCAGGATCGGTTCATATGGCTACACCTTC. Its protein is CATRIGSYGYTF. The full variable domain, its missing parts supplied by reference TRBV15 and TRBJ1-2, is DAMVIQNPRYQVTQFGKPVTLSCSQTLNHNVMYWYQQKSSQAPKLLFHYYDKDFNNEADTPDNFQSRRPNTSFCFLDIRSPGLGDTAMYLCATRIGSYGYTFGSGTRLTVV.

The chain couples TRBV6-4 to TRBJ1-2; D is possibly TRBD1 (5 bases). Germline V gene lookup returns CDR1 MRHNA and CDR2 SNTAGT. The CDR3 loop spans 13 amino acids. V shed 0 bases and J shed 7 bases, with 9 bases lying between them. CDR3 in DNA: TGTGCCAGCAGTGACTCGAAAGGGGCTGGCTACACCTTC. Protein product: CASSDSKGAGYTF.

The rearrangement links TRBV5-6 to TRBJ1-2, with D possibly matching TRBD1 (5 bases). The V and J ends lost 6 bases and 4 bases respectively, with 13 bases between them. This CDR3 spans 13 amino acids. CDR1 SGHDT and CDR2 YYEEEE come from the germline V gene. The CDR3 sequence is CASTDTNLYGYTF. CDR3 coding DNA: TGTGCCAGCACGGACACAAATCTCTATGGCTACACCTTC. Full variable domain (rest looked up from reference TRBV5-6 and TRBJ1-2): DAGVTQSPTHLIKTRGQQVTLRCSPKSGHDTVSWYQQALGQGPQFIFQYYEEEERQRGNFPDRFSGHQFPNYSSELNVNALLLGDSALYLCASTDTNLYGYTFGSGTRLTVV.